This T cell receptor (beta chain) derives from a study of blood T cell repertoires in COVID-19. On the study more broadly: Both acute and convalescent COVID-19 samples were obtained from the United States, Italy and Spain.

J gave up 0 bases and V 5 bases, and 8 bases lay outside the gene matches. Germline-derived CDR1 and CDR2 are SEHNR and FQNEAQ (reference sequence). This CDR3 is 19 amino acids long. The data were produced by immunoSEQ multiplex PCR, yet TCRdb's version contains in-frame clones alone and is incomplete. This table holds 95,000 to 150,000 clones, around two thirds found once. The receptor was isolated from a woman between 70 and 85 years old with acute or convalescent COVID-19. The chain employs TRBV7-9 and TRBJ2-4, with 15 positions matching TRBD2. The sequencing sample was made of peripheral blood. CDR3 in amino acids: CASSKGLAGGPLAKNIQYF. The CDR3 region has the DNA TGTGCCAGCAGCAAAGGACTAGCGGGGGGGCCTTTAGCCAAAAACATTCAGTACTTC.